Here is one T cell receptor (beta chain) with its context. The target antigen is unknown. The use of a sample-barcoded 5' primer and a J-beta primer mix characterized a second PCR of about 6 to 11 cycles. Each cDNA molecule, via a template-switch adaptor with 12 random nucleotides, was tagged. TCRdb fed the 5' RACE reads into MiXCR, producing one record per CDR3 protein. This sample has roughly 830,000 distinct CDR3 sequences, with less than 80% found just once. The source of the sample is a study of blood T cells in healthy people across ages. Study observations and caveats: The recorded TCR beta diversity per million T cells decreased in a roughly linear manner with age.

The V and J ends lost 1 base and 4 bases respectively, with 5 bases between them. The CDR3 has 13 amino acids. Germline assignment: CDR1 SEHNR and CDR2 FQNEAQ (reference sequence). This sequence originates from a man aged 25-40 years in good health. The sample comprised blood. The chain is built from TRBV7-9 and TRBJ2-1; D is unresolved. CDR3 loop: CASSLVEYNEQFF. The CDR3 nucleotides are TGTGCCAGCAGCTTAGTCGAGTACAATGAGCAGTTCTTC.